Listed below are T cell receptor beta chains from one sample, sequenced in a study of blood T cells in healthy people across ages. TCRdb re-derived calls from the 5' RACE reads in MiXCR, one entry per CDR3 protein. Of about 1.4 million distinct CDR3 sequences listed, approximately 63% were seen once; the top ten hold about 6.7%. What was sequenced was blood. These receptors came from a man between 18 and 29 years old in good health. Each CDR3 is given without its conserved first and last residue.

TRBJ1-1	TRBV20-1	SVPRLGTDDRTEAF
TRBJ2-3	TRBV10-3	ASRGGTQY
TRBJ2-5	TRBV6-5	ASRSSRGDKSGTQY
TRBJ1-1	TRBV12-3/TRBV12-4	ASSGDRYTEAF
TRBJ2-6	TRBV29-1	SVRQQYSGANVLT
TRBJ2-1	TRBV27	ASTRGWAYNEQF
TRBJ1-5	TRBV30	AWSIGQANQPQH
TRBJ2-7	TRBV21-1	ASILSRARAGRLEQY
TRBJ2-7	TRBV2	ASSARPRGSHYEQY
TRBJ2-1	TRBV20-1	SAPALAGDYEQF
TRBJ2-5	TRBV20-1	SATGRSGGVQETQY
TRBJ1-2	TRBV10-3	AISESGSDDGYT
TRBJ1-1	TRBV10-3	AIRNREDTEAF
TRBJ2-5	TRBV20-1	SARPGQGRETQY
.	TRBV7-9	ASSLNSNEQY
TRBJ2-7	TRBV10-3	AISDRSYEQY
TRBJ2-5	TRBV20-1	SACGPTEQY
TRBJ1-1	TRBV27	ASRQLNTEAF
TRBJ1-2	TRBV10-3	AISESSYGYT
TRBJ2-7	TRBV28	ASSFEAGTGYEQY
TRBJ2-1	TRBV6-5	ASRSTANEQF
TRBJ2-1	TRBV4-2	ASSQEDRDNNEQF
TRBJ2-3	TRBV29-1	SVEVAGGPGTQY